This T cell receptor (beta chain) originates from a study of blood T cells in healthy people across ages. Study-wide context: In model experiments, template switching was able to capture about one barcoded beta molecule for every two T cells that were present. Findings of the study overall: Long-lived donors carried more naive CD4+ cells and greater diversity than aged donors.

The trim removed 0 bases at V and 4 bases at J, leaving 10 bases unmatched. Germline assignment: CDR1 LGHNA and CDR2 YSLEER. The CDR3 contains 18 residues. Through a sample-barcoded 5' primer and a J-beta primer mix, a second PCR was run for about 6 to 12 cycles. TCRdb re-called the 5' RACE reads through MiXCR, storing one row per CDR3 protein. The profile shows around 1,800,000 distinct CDR3 sequences, around 40% of them singletons. Aged about 6 to 90, donors were systemically healthy Caucasians from Russia. Extraction yielded at least 5 micrograms of total RNA per sample. As concerns this clonotype: Its matching antigen is unknown.

Input material: blood. This clonotype originated in a human donor in good health. The chain has TRBV4-3 and TRBJ2-2, with 8 bases identical to TRBD2. The CDR3 region is CASSQDRLLLAATGELFF. Here the CDR3 DNA reads TGCGCCAGCAGCCAAGATAGGTTGTTACTAGCGGCCACCGGGGAGCTGTTTTTT.